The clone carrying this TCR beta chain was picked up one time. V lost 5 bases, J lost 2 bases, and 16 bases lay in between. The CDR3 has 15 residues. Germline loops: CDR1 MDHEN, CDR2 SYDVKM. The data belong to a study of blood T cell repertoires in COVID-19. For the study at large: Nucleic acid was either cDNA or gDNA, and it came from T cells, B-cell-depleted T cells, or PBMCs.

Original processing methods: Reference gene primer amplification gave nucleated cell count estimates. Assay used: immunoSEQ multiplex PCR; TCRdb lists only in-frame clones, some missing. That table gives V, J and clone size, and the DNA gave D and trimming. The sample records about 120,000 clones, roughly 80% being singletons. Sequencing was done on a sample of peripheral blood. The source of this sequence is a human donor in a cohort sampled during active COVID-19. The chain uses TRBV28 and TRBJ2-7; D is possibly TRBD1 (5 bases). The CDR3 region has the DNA TGTGCCAGCAGTATCTCGGACAACGAACCCTACGAGCAGTACTTC. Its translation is CASSISDNEPYEQYF.